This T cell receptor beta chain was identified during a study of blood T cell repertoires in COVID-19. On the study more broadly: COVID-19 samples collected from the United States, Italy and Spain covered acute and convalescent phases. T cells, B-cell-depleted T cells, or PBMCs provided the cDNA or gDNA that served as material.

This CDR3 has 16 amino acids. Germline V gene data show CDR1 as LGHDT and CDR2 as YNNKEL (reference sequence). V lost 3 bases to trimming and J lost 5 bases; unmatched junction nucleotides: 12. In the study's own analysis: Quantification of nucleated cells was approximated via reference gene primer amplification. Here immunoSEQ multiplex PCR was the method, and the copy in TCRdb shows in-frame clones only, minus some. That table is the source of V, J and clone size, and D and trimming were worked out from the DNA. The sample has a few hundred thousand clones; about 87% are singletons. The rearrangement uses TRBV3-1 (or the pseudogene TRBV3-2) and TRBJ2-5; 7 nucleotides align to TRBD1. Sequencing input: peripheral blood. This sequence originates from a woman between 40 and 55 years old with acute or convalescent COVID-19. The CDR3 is CASSHVGRQGGETQYF. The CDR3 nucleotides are TGTGCCAGCAGCCATGTGGGCCGACAGGGTGGGGAGACCCAGTACTTC.